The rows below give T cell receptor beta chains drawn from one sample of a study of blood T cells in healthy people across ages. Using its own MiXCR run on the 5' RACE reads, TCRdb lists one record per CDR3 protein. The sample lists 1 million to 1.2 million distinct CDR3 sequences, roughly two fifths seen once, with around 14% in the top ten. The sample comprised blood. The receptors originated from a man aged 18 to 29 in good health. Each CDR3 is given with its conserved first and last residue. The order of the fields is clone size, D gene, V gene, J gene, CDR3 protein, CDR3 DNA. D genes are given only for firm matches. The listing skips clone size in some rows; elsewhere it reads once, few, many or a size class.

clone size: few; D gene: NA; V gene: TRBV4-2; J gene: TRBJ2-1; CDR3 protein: CASSQDSGTEFNEQFF; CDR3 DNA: TGTGCCAGCAGCCAAGATAGCGGGACAGAGTTCAATGAGCAGTTCTTC
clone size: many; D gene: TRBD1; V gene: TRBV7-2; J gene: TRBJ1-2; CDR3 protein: CASSLGTGNLGYTF; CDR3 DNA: TGTGCCAGCAGCCTTGGGACAGGGAATCTCGGCTACACCTTC
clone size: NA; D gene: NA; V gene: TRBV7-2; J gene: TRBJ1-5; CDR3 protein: CASSARVRQPQHF; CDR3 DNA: TGTGCCAGCAGCGCCAGGGTCCGCCAGCCCCAGCATTTT
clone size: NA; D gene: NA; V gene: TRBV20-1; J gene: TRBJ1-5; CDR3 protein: CSAPDLEGNQPQHF; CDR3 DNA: TGCAGTGCCCCGGACCTGGAGGGCAATCAGCCCCAGCATTTT
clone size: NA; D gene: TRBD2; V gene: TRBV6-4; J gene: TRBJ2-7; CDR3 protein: CASSDKGTSGYNEQYF; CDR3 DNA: TGTGCCAGCAGTGACAAGGGGACTAGCGGCTACAATGAGCAGTACTTC
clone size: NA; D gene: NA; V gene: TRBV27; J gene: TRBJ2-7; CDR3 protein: CASLGSPFGEQYF; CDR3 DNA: TGTGCCAGCTTGGGATCCCCCTTTGGCGAGCAGTACTTC
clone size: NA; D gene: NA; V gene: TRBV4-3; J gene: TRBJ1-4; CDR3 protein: CASSQEQANEKLFF; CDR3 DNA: TGCGCCAGCAGCCAAGAACAGGCTAATGAAAAACTGTTTTTT
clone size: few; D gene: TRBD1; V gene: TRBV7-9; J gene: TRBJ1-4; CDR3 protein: CASSPVGQGVEKLFF; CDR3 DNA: TGTGCCAGCAGCCCCGTCGGACAGGGGGTTGAAAAACTGTTTTTT
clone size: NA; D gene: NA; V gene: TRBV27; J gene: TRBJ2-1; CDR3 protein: CASSLIQVRVNEQFF; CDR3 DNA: TGTGCCAGCAGTTTAATACAGGTCCGTGTCAATGAGCAGTTCTTC
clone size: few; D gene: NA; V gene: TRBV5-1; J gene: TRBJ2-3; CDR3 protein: CASSLDRAGASTDTQYF; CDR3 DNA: TGCGCCAGCAGCTTGGACCGGGCAGGGGCTAGCACAGATACGCAGTATTTT
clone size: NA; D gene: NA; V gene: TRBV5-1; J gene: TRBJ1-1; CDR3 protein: CASSSQGWDTEAFF; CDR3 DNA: TGCGCCAGCAGCTCACAGGGCTGGGACACTGAAGCTTTCTTT
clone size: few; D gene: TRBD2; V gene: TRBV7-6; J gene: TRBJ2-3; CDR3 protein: CASSLSGYGLAVTDTQYF; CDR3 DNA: TGTGCCAGCAGCTTATCGGGCTATGGGCTAGCGGTCACAGATACGCAGTATTTT
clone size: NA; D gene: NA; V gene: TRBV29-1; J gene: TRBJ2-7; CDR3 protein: CSGAESYEQYF; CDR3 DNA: TGCAGCGGGGCGGAATCCTACGAGCAGTACTTC
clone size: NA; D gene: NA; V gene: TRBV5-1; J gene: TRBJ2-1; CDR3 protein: CASSPTDASYNEQFF; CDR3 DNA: TGCGCCAGCAGCCCGACGGATGCTTCCTACAATGAGCAGTTCTTC
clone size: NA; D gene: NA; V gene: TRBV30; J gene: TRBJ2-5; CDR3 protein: CAGISGIQTQYF; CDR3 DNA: TGTGCAGGGATATCGGGAATCCAGACCCAGTACTTC
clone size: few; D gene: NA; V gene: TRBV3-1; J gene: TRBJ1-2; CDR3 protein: CASSQNQANYGYTF; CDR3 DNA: TGTGCCAGCAGCCAGAACCAAGCTAACTATGGCTACACCTTC
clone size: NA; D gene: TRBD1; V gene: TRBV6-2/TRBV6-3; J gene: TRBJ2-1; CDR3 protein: CASTPIKDRATYNEQFF; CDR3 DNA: TGTGCCAGCACTCCCATAAAGGACAGGGCTACCTACAATGAGCAGTTCTTC
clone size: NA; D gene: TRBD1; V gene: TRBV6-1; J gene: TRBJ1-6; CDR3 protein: CASSEDRADNSPLHF; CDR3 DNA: TGTGCCAGCAGTGAGGACAGGGCGGATAATTCACCCCTCCACTTT
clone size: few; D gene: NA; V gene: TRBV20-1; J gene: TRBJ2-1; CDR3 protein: CSASGGAGGNNEQFF; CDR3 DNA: TGCAGTGCATCCGGGGGGGCAGGGGGAAACAATGAGCAGTTCTTC
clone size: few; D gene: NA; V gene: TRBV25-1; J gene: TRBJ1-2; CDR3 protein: CASSEYPLNYGYTF; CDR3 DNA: TGTGCCAGCAGTGAATATCCATTAAACTATGGCTACACCTTC
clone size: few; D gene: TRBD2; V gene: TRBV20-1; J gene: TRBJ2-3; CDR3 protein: CSATAGATFTQYF; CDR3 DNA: TGCAGTGCTACGGCGGGAGCCACTTTTACGCAGTATTTT
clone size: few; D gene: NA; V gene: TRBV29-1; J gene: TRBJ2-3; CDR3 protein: CSVAAGKGPDTQYF; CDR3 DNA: TGCAGCGTTGCGGCAGGGAAGGGGCCAGATACGCAGTATTTT
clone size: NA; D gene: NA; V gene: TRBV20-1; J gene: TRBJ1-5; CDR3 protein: CSAMNGGVGPQHF; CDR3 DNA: TGCAGTGCTATGAACGGGGGAGTGGGGCCCCAGCATTTT
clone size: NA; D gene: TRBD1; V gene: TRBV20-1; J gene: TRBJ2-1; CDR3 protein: CSADDRVKDEQFF; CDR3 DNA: TGCAGTGCCGACGACAGGGTTAAGGATGAGCAGTTCTTC
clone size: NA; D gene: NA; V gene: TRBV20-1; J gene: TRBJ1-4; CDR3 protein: CSGGGGTKEKLFF; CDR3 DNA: TGCAGTGGGGGGGGCGGAACTAAGGAAAAACTGTTTTTT
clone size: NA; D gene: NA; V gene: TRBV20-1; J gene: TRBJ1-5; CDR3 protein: CSARDMVGSPGHGQPQHF; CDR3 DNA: TGCAGTGCTAGAGATATGGTCGGCAGCCCAGGGCATGGCCAGCCCCAGCATTTT
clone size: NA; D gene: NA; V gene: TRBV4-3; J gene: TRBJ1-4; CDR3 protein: CASSQVIGEGEKLFF; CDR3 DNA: TGCGCCAGCAGCCAAGTTATAGGGGAGGGTGAAAAACTGTTTTTT
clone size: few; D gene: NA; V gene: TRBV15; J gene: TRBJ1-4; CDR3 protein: CATSRDRASNEKLFF; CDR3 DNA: TGTGCCACCAGCAGAGACAGGGCGTCTAATGAAAAACTGTTTTTT
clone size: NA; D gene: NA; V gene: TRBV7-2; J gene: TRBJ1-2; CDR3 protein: CASSSQLVYLHGYTF; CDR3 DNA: TGTGCCAGCAGCTCCCAGCTGGTATACCTCCATGGCTACACCTTC
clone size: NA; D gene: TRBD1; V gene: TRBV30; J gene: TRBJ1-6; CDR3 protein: CAWRTLGTGRSPLHF; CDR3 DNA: TGTGCCTGGAGAACATTGGGGACAGGGAGGTCACCCCTCCACTTT
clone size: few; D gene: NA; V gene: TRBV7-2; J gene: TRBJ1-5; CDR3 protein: CASLTGPNQPQHF; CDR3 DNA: TGTGCCAGCCTTACAGGGCCCAATCAGCCCCAGCATTTT
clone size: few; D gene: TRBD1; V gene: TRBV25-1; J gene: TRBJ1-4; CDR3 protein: CASSDGDRSGREKLFF; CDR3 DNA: TGTGCCAGCAGTGACGGGGACAGGTCGGGAAGGGAAAAACTGTTTTTT
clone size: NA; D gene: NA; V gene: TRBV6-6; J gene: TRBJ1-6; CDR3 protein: CASSYSTGTNSPLHF; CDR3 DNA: TGTGCCAGCAGTTACTCAACAGGGACTAATTCACCCCTCCACTTT
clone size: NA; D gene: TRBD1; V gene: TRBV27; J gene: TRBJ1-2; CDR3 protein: CASSADRGLYGYTF; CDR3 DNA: TGTGCCAGCAGTGCGGACAGGGGACTTTATGGCTACACCTTC
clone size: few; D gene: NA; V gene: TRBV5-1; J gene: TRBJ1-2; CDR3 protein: CASSSPASYGYTF; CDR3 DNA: TGCGCCAGCAGCTCGCCTGCTTCCTATGGCTACACCTTC
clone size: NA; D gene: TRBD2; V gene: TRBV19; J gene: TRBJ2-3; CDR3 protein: CASTGTSGGYTDTQYF; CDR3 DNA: TGTGCCAGTACCGGGACTAGCGGGGGTTACACAGATACGCAGTATTTT
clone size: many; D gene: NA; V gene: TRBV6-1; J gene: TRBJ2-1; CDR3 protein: CASTGSSYNEQFF; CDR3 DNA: TGTGCCAGCACGGGGAGCTCCTACAATGAGCAGTTCTTC
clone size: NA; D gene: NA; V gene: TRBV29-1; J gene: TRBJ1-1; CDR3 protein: CSVLYSTLAVAFF; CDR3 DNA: TGCAGCGTATTATATTCCACGTTGGCAGTAGCTTTCTTT
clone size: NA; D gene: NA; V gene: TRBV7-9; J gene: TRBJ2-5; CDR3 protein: CASSLVVLGETQYF; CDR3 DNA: TGTGCCAGCAGCTTAGTTGTGTTGGGAGAGACCCAGTACTTC
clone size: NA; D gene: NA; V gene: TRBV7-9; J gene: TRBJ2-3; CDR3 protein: CASSHRDTQDTQYF; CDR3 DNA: TGTGCCAGCAGCCATCGGGACACTCAAGATACGCAGTATTTT
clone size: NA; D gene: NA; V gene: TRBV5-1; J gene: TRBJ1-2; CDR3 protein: CASSLEGQGYGYTF; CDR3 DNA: TGCGCCAGCAGCTTGGAAGGGCAGGGCTATGGCTACACCTTC
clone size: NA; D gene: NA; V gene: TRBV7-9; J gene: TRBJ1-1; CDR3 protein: CASLQGRGAEAFF; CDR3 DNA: TGTGCCAGCCTCCAAGGGAGGGGGGCTGAAGCTTTCTTT